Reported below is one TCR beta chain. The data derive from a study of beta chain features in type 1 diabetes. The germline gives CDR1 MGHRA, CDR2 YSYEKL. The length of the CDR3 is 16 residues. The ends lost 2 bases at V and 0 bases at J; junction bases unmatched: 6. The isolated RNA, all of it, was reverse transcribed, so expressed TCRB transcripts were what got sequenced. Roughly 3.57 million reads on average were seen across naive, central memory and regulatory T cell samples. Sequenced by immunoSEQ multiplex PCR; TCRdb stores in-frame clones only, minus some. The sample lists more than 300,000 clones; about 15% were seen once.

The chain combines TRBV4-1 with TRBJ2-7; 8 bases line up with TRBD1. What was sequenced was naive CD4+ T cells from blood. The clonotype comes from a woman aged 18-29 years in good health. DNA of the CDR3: TGCGCCAGCAGCCAACCTCAGGGGGCCAGCTCCTACGAGCAGTACTTC. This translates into CASSQPQGASSYEQYF.